These 6 T cell receptor beta chains were all obtained from the same sample, sequenced in a study of T cell clonality in common variable immunodeficiency. This table comes from immunoSEQ multiplex PCR, and its TCRdb copy is limited to in-frame clones, with some not included. The sample contains some 38,000 clones, none of them singletons. The sequenced sample consisted of peripheral blood mononuclear cells. Every receptor here comes from a person aged 18 to 69 in good health.

This clone was recorded many times. The read comes to an end 3 residues before the CDR3 does, leaving the germline J gene to fill in the end. The chain is built from TRBV20-1 and TRBJ1-6; D call uncertain. V shed 3 bases and J shed 8 bases, with 14 bases lying between them. The V gene's germline CDR1 is DFQATT and CDR2 SNEGSKA (reference sequence). This CDR3 has 14 residues. The CDR3 protein is CSASSEQFYSPLHF. CDR3 DNA (partial): TGCAGTGCTAGCTCGGAACAGTTTTATTCACCC.

This clone was detected many times. The CDR3 protein is CATPRGWANTGELFF. Partial CDR3 DNA: TGTGCCACCCCCAGGGGATGGGCCAACACCGGGGAG. The V call is TRBV7-9, the J call TRBJ2-2, with a weak D call TRBD1 (6 bases). Read sequence stops 3 residues before the CDR3 end, and the germline J gene provides the missing end. CDR1 and CDR2 from the germline V gene are SEHNR and FQNEAQ (reference sequence). With 10 bases removed from V and 2 bases from J, the gap between germline ends came to 17 bases. The CDR3 totals 15 residues.

This clone was seen repeatedly, ten times or more. The read terminates 3 residues before the CDR3 end, so the remaining end is supplied by the germline J gene. This chain joins TRBV5-4 and TRBJ1-1, with D uncertain. The CDR3 spans 13 residues. The V end lost 0 bases, the J end lost 0 bases, and 3 bases lay between the germline ends. In germline, CDR1 is SGHNT, CDR2 YYREEE (reference sequence). The CDR3 DNA, read in part, is TGTGCCAGCAGCTTGGAGGTGAACACTGAA. It translates to CASSLEVNTE. The entire CDR3 reads CASSLEVNTEAFF.

In this sample, this clone turned up a few times. The read stops 3 residues short of the end of the CDR3; the missing end is completed from the germline J gene. The J gene is TRBJ1-5, the V gene TRBV19, with a possible D match to TRBD1 (5 bases). The CDR3 totals 15 residues. The germline V and J ends were trimmed by 5 bases and 6 bases, with 17 bases remaining between them. The germline CDR1 and CDR2 sequences are LNHDA and SQIVND (reference sequence). The DNA read from the CDR3 is TGTGCCAGTAGTCTCGGGACTAGCTCGCCTCAGCCC. It codes for CASSLGTSSPQP. Given in full, the CDR3 is CASSLGTSSPQPQHF.

Ten or more counts support this clone. Coverage ceases 3 residues before the CDR3 finishes, and the germline J gene fills in the end. The chain links TRBV5-4 to TRBJ1-5, with D perhaps matching TRBD1 (5 bases). The V gene's germline CDR1 is SGHNT and CDR2 YYREEE (reference sequence). V was cut by 0 bases and J by 2 bases, with 6 bases left in between. The CDR3 extends over 14 amino acids. CDR3 sequence: CASSLGGGNQPQHF. The DNA read from the CDR3 is TGTGCCAGCAGCTTGGGAGGGGGCAATCAGCCC.

This clone was counted at least ten times. The read finishes 3 residues shy of the CDR3 end, and the germline J gene is used to complete it. The chain couples TRBV6-1 to TRBJ1-4, with D possibly being TRBD1 (6 bases). Germline CDR1 MNHNS, CDR2 SASEGT. The CDR3 runs 15 residues. Trimming pared 1 base from V and 5 bases from J, leaving 11 bases between. The part of the CDR3 DNA that was read is TGTGCCAGCAGTGAAGGGAGGGGGACAAATGAAAAA. Protein sequence: CASSEGRGTNEK. The entire CDR3 protein reads CASSEGRGTNEKLFF.